A single sample is the source of the 14 T cell receptor beta chains below, sequenced in a study of blood T cell repertoires in COVID-19. The protocol was immunoSEQ multiplex PCR, while the TCRdb copy is restricted to in-frame clones and leaves out a portion. Of 150,000 to 200,000 clones in the sample, roughly 79% were seen once. Specimen: peripheral blood. Receptor source: a woman aged 80 or over with COVID-19, enrolled during active disease.

The CDR3 region is CASSLLTGPQETQYF. CDR3 nucleotides: TGTGCCAGCAGCTTATTGACAGGTCCCCAAGAGACCCAGTACTTC. This chain joins TRBV5-4 and TRBJ2-5, with a weak D call TRBD1 (6 bases). Germline CDR1 reads SGHNT; CDR2 reads YYREEE (reference sequence). V shed 2 bases and J shed 1 base, with 12 bases lying between them. CDR3 length equals 15 residues.

The rearrangement joins TRBV7-2 to TRBJ2-1; 14 bases line up with TRBD2. The CDR3 consists of 16 residues. Trimming removed 5 bases from V and 8 bases from J; junction bases left unmatched: 8. The germline V gene encodes CDR1 SGHTA and CDR2 FQGNSA. CDR3 in amino acids: CASSPQTSGGAHEQFF. DNA for the CDR3: TGTGCCAGCAGCCCGCAGACTAGCGGGGGGGCTCATGAGCAGTTCTTC.

J is TRBJ1-2 and V is TRBV3-1 (or the pseudogene TRBV3-2), with D possibly being TRBD1 (5 bases). V was pared by 4 bases and J by 8 bases, with 14 bases between. CDR1 is LGHDT and CDR2 is YNNKEL in the germline V gene (reference sequence). CDR3 length: 13 residues. For the CDR3, the DNA is TGTGCCAGCAGCCCCGGCAGGGTGGGAGGCTACACCTTC. It specifies CASSPGRVGGYTF.

The J gene is TRBJ1-1, the V gene TRBV21-1; TRBD1 is the table's D call, not checked against the DNA. TRBV21-1 is a pseudogene locus. The CDR3 is 15 residues long. CDR3 sequence (DNA): TGTGCCAGCAGCAAAGAGCGGGACAGGGCCACTGAAGCTTTCTTT. It translates to CASSKERDRATEAFF.

The V gene is TRBV15, the J gene TRBJ2-3; 10 bases fit TRBD2. Per germline, CDR1 LNHNV and CDR2 YYDKDF (reference sequence). V was pared by 3 bases and J by 2 bases, with 11 bases of the junction left unmatched. The CDR3 loop spans 18 amino acids. The chain's CDR3 is CATSSGGVLAGPTDTQYF. CDR3 DNA sequence: TGTGCCACCAGCAGTGGGGGGGTACTAGCGGGGCCCACAGATACGCAGTATTTT.

V is TRBV2 and J is TRBJ1-4; D is ambiguous. This CDR3 has 14 residues. V was trimmed by 3 bases and J by 6 bases, leaving 11 bases between them. Germline loops: CDR1 SNHLY, CDR2 FYNNEI. The CDR3 loop reads CASSDAAGDEKLFF. The CDR3 DNA follows: TGTGCCAGCAGTGACGCAGCGGGAGATGAAAAACTGTTTTTT.

The chain carries TRBV18 and TRBJ2-2; D is perhaps TRBD2 (5 bases). The CDR3 spans 15 residues. Germline V gene data show CDR1 as KGHSH and CDR2 as LQKENI. The V end was cut by 4 bases, the J end by 0 bases, with 9 bases between. The CDR3 sequence: CASSLARANTGELFF. CDR3 bases: TGTGCCAGCTCACTTGCGCGGGCGAACACCGGGGAGCTGTTTTTT.

The chain joins TRBV6-2 or TRBV6-3 to TRBJ1-1; 9 bases fit TRBD1. Germline CDR1 MNHEY, CDR2 SVGEGT. V was pared by 6 bases and J by 6 bases, with 5 bases of the junction left unmatched. CDR3 length: 13 residues. The CDR3 protein is CASSRDRVAEAFF. The CDR3 DNA is TGTGCCAGCAGCAGGGACAGGGTGGCTGAAGCTTTCTTT.

The J gene is TRBJ1-4, the V gene TRBV10-3; no clear D. This CDR3 comprises 13 residues. Germline loops: CDR1 ENHRY, CDR2 SYGVKD. The germline V and J ends were trimmed by 10 bases and 8 bases, with 17 bases remaining between them. CDR3 nucleotides: TGTGCCACCCTAGAAACGGCTGGAGAAAAACTGTTTTTT. Protein sequence: CATLETAGEKLFF.

The chain uses TRBV7-4 and TRBJ2-7, with D tentatively TRBD1 (6 bases). This CDR3 contains 16 residues. The germline gives CDR1 SGHVT, CDR2 SQSDAQ. V was shortened by 5 bases and J by 0 bases, with 17 bases between the two germline ends. Written as DNA, the CDR3 is TGTGCCAGCAGCGCGCTCCAGGACAGATCCTCCTACGAGCAGTACTTC. It yields the protein CASSALQDRSSYEQYF.

The chain couples TRBV6-5 to TRBJ1-2; unclear D gene. V lost 4 bases, J lost 5 bases, and 17 bases lay in between. The CDR3 extends over 15 amino acids. Looked up from germline, CDR1 is MNHEY and CDR2 is SVGAGI. The CDR3 sequence is CASSFTHAGGYGYTF. In nucleotides, the CDR3 is TGTGCCAGCAGTTTTACTCACGCGGGAGGGTATGGCTACACCTTC.

This chain connects TRBV4-1 to TRBJ2-2; D may be TRBD2 (5 bases). CDR3 length: 18 amino acids. V lost 1 base and J lost 4, with 19 bases in between. Germline CDR1 is MGHRA and CDR2 is YSYEKL. The CDR3 here is CASSQARDRVAGTGELFF. The DNA for the CDR3 is TGCGCCAGCAGCCAAGCCCGGGATCGGGTGGCTGGCACCGGGGAGCTGTTTTTT.

The V and J genes are TRBV6-2 or TRBV6-3 and TRBJ2-2; no firm D call. The germline V gene encodes CDR1 MNHEY and CDR2 SVGEGT. Trimming cost V 7 bases and J 5 bases, with 8 bases left between them. The CDR3 consists of 12 residues. DNA for the CDR3: TGTGCCAGCACCCCTGTAACCGGGGAGCTGTTTTTT. Translated, it gives CASTPVTGELFF.

The chain combines TRBV9 with TRBJ2-7, with D tentatively TRBD2 (5 bases). The germline CDR1 and CDR2 sequences are SGDLS and YYNGEE. This CDR3 spans 12 amino acids. V shed 5 bases and J shed 9 bases, with 15 bases lying between them. CDR3 region: CASSPDQRVQYF. The CDR3 bases are TGTGCCAGCAGTCCGGACCAGAGGGTGCAGTACTTC.